This T cell receptor (beta chain) was captured in a study of regulatory T cells in long-lasting Graves disease (dated by TCRdb to the early 2020s). Study-level background: Persistent Graves' disease was defined as persistently positive TSH receptor autoantibodies together with antithyroid drug treatment for over 5 years. Persistent Graves' disease patients in the clinical cohort had taken antithyroid drugs for approximately 9.5 years on average. The study was conducted in China and was registered as a clinical trial. TCR sequencing covered around 13 persistent and 20 newly diagnosed Graves' disease patients, 33 samples in total. This study used TCR sequencing and RNA sequencing of peripheral blood to compare persistent Graves' disease patients against newly diagnosed Graves' disease patients.

Library preparation was by multiplex PCR. Reads for this sample came from an Illumina HiSeq 4000. iRepertoire HTBI primers and Arm-PCR amplification of CDR3 regions were used to construct TCR beta libraries. Gel purification was performed on PCR products prior to sequencing. From the authors' description of their analysis: Gene usage analysis of CDR3 amino acid clonotypes used the approximately 62 TRBV and around 13 TRBJ segments found across samples. COPE and FqMerger were used to merge the filtered high-quality paired reads into contigs. BLAST was used to align contigs to IMGT TRBV, TRBD and TRBJ reference genes, with CDR3 defined following IMGT. Any clonotype with a frequency above 0.1% was counted as a highly expanded clone. Repertoire diversity was measured by Shannon entropy, and V-J evenness by the Gini coefficient. A clonotype found in more than one individual was treated as public. TCRdb reprocessed the public reads (quality trimming at Q25 with fastp, clone calling with MiXCR) and kept in-frame beta chains. Identical CDR3 protein sequences are pooled into one entry, listed with their most common genes and DNA. What appears here as the V and J calls and clone size reflects TCRdb's work, not the paper's. This sample lists around 300,000 distinct CDR3 sequences; roughly a fifth were detected once. Approximately 53% of the sample comes from the top ten.

This clonotype was detected a few times. The antigen it binds to is not known. The sample holds no much larger clone one base away, and base qualities are not on file. Overall study results and their limits: Preferential use of TRBV28, TRBJ1-2 and TRBJ2-5 was observed in persistent disease, whereas TRBV20-1 and TRBJ2-1 were favored in newly diagnosed disease. The study examined only peripheral blood because the primary lesion, thyroid tissue, could not be accessed. Persistent Graves' disease patients showed lower TCR Shannon entropy and fewer highly expanded clones than newly diagnosed patients, suggesting clonal expansion. As a limitation, the authors acknowledged that the small sample size may reduce accuracy. More public clonotypes were shared among persistent patients (roughly 2,900) than among newly diagnosed patients (just under 1,000). Only the TCR beta chain was sequenced and analyzed.

In the paper's terms, the time point label means: persistent/refractory GD, antithyroid drugs over 5 years with positive TRAb. RNA was extracted from PBMCs in TRIzol for both TCR sequencing and RNA sequencing. Graves' disease was diagnosed according to American Thyroid Association guidelines. Recruitment of patients was carried out at an endocrinology department in Xi'an, China. Each patient gave approximately 9.7 milliliters of peripheral blood, collected in an EDTA anticoagulant tube. Ficoll Paque Plus density gradient separation was used to isolate PBMCs, and no additional T cell sorting was done. An Agilent 2100 Bioanalyzer and agarose gel were used to check RNA quality, while a NanoDrop 2000 measured RNA concentration. The germline V gene encodes CDR1 SGHKS and CDR2 YYEKEE (reference sequence). Cut back by 2 bases and 5 bases, the V and J ends lie 16 bases apart. There are 15 amino acids in the CDR3, from cysteine to phenylalanine inclusive. Only CDR3 DNA remains: 45 bases, in frame from the first base.

The receptor's source is a female donor with Graves disease. The chain is encoded by TRBV5-5 joined to TRBJ2-5; a tentative D call is TRBD2 (5 bases match). The sequences come from peripheral blood mononuclear cells (PBMCs), collected when the disease was refractory, from a patient treated with antithyroid drugs. Here is the DNA: TGTGCCAGCAGCTTTACGGACTCCAACGGGGAGACCCAGTACTTC. Translation gives CASSFTDSNGETQYF. Reference TRBV5-5 and TRBJ2-5 proteins supply the regions before and after the CDR3; the full variable domain is: DAGVTQSPTHLIKTRGQQVTLRCSPISGHKSVSWYQQVLGQGPQFIFQYYEKEERGRGNFPDRFSARQFPNYSSELNVNALLLGDSALYLCASSFTDSNGETQYFGPGTRLLVL.